This TCR beta chain was captured in a study of blood T cell repertoires in COVID-19 (dated by TCRdb to 2020 to 2022). Regarding the research as a whole: The collaborator samples originated in the United States, Italy and Spain and spanned the acute and convalescent phases of COVID-19. The material from the prospective study consisted of cDNA or gDNA derived from T cells, B-cell-depleted T cells, or PBMCs. Subjects who had been exposed to COVID-19, were actively infected with it, or had recovered from it provided the deeply sampled blood TCRbeta repertoires that made up the dataset. A freely available public database, intended as a resource for researchers studying the immune response to SARS-CoV-2, is where the repertoires were released. Where HLA class I and class II types were available, the types were taken from metadata supplied by the sample provider, not from assay-based typing. Nearly every sample came with metadata listing a de-identified subject ID, COVID-19 status, age in years and sex. The samples were drawn from two sources: the first 160 participants of the ongoing ImmuneRACE study, and over 1,000 subjects contributed by 6 global collaborators. Paper-wide results and their limitations: How much clinical and demographic metadata was included differed by source and by participant, and the metadata was provided uncurated.

According to the germline V gene, CDR1 reads SGDLS and CDR2 reads YYNGEE. From cysteine to phenylalanine, the CDR3 is 13 amino acids long. CDR3 DNA only is kept here, 39 bases in frame from base 1. Trimming leaves V shorter by 0 bases and J shorter by 8 bases, with the junction holding 4 bases beyond the gene matches. Of note for this clone: Which antigen it targets is not known. No quality values exist for individual bases; no much larger clone is one base distant.

TCRbeta CDR3 regions were amplified from genomic DNA by means of the immunoSEQ Assay, a bias-controlled multiplex PCR. The source study handled its data this way. The number of nucleated cells in each sample was estimated by amplification of reference gene primers within the assay. To quantify the absolute abundance of each unique TCRbeta CDR3 rearrangement, sequence reads were collapsed and filtered. For each sample, productive Simpson clonality was calculated as the square root of Simpson's diversity index over productive rearrangements. Held by TCRdb, this immuneACCESS table contains in-frame sequences only and omits some clones. Under half of the omission traces to an unresolved V gene where checked; the cause of the rest is unknown. That table is the source of V, J and clone size, and D and trimming were worked out from the DNA. This sample comprises approximately 91,000 clones, approximately 90% of them detected only once. The top ten clones comprise approximately 5% of the sample.

Each collaborating institution followed its own protocols to collect whole blood in K2EDTA tubes. For TCRbeta analysis, collaborators shipped samples as frozen whole blood, isolated PBMCs, or DNA extracted from either of those sample types. The sequenced material came from peripheral blood. This clonotype was sampled from a man between 70 and 80 years old with acute or convalescent COVID-19. The chain links TRBV9 with TRBJ1-2; TRBD1 matches 7 bases in the middle. The CDR3: CASSVVTGDGYTF. DNA sequence: TGTGCCAGCAGCGTAGTAACAGGGGACGGCTACACCTTC.